The 8 T cell receptor beta chains in this list originate from one sample, sequenced in a study of beta chain features in type 1 diabetes. Expressed TCRB transcripts were sequenced after all isolated RNA was converted to cDNA. Sequenced by immunoSEQ multiplex PCR; TCRdb stores in-frame clones only, minus some. The sample yields a few hundred thousand clones, roughly 9.6% seen once. The source material was naive CD4+ T cells from blood. These receptors were taken from a woman aged 30 to 39 in good health.

The chain joins TRBV29-1 to TRBJ1-1; D uncertain. Germline V lookup: CDR1 SQVTM, CDR2 ANQGSEA. Trimming cost V 2 bases and J 6 bases, with 7 bases left between them. The length of the CDR3 is 11 residues. CDR3 nucleotides: TGCAGCGTTGAAAGCTTCGCTGAAGCTTTCTTT. Translation: CSVESFAEAFF.

The gene calls are TRBV7-2 and TRBJ2-2, with D perhaps matching TRBD2 (5 bases). This CDR3 spans 15 amino acids. V was pared by 5 bases and J by 4 bases, with 14 bases between. The germline V gene encodes CDR1 SGHTA and CDR2 FQGNSA. The CDR3 DNA is TGTGCCAGCAGCCCCCGGCGGGTGAGCACCGGGGAGCTGTTTTTT. Encoded protein: CASSPRRVSTGELFF.

V and J are TRBV6-1 and TRBJ1-2, with D maybe TRBD1 (6 bases). The CDR3 length is 17 residues. Germline CDR1 is MNHNS and CDR2 is SASEGT. The V end lost 3 bases, the J end lost 0 bases, and 17 bases lay between the germline ends. As DNA, the CDR3 is TGTGCCAGCAGTGATTACGGGGGGCGAACGGCTAACTATGGCTACACCTTC. This encodes CASSDYGGRTANYGYTF.

A few counts support this clone. This sequence joins TRBV29-1 and TRBJ1-1; D is unclear. V lost 4 bases and J lost 1, with 7 bases in between. This CDR3 is built from 12 residues. Germline CDR1 is SQVTM and CDR2 is ANQGSEA. The CDR3 DNA reads TGCAGCGTTGCTCGACAGAACACTGAAGCTTTCTTT. Amino acid sequence: CSVARQNTEAFF.

This clone was seen only a few times. V usage is TRBV10-3 and J usage is TRBJ2-5, with 10 bases aligning to TRBD2. After removal of 10 bases from V and 3 bases from J, the junction contained 8 bases not matched to a gene. Germline CDR1 ENHRY, CDR2 SYGVKD. The CDR3 runs 14 residues. This CDR3 is CATHSGRREETQYF. In DNA, the CDR3 is TGTGCCACCCATAGCGGGAGGCGGGAAGAGACCCAGTACTTC.

The rearrangement joins TRBV7-2 to TRBJ2-5; TRBD1 agrees at 7 bases. V lost 3 bases, J lost 0 bases, and 7 bases stayed unmatched. The germline CDR1 and CDR2 sequences are SGHTA and FQGNSA. CDR3 length: 16 amino acids. The CDR3 bases are TGTGCCAGCAGCTTTGCCGGGACAGCCAACCAAGAGACCCAGTACTTC. The encoded protein is CASSFAGTANQETQYF.

This clone has more than one count but fewer than ten. The rearrangement uses TRBV18 and TRBJ2-7, with 10 bases lining up with TRBD2. Germline CDR1 is KGHSH and CDR2 is LQKENI. J gave up 2 bases and V 6 bases, and 13 bases lay outside the gene matches. There are 17 residues in the CDR3. As DNA, the CDR3 is TGTGCCAGCTCCAGGGGGGCTAGCGGGAGTGGAGCCTACGAGCAGTACTTC. Residues: CASSRGASGSGAYEQYF.

The rearrangement uses TRBV27 and TRBJ1-2, with 7 bases that match TRBD1. The germline CDR1 and CDR2 sequences are MNHEY and SMNVEV (reference sequence). J gave up 7 bases and V 1 base, and 12 bases lay outside the gene matches. The CDR3 runs to 16 residues. The CDR3, as DNA: TGTGCCAGCAGTTTATGGCGCGACAGGGATACTGCTGGCTACACCTTC. Protein sequence: CASSLWRDRDTAGYTF.